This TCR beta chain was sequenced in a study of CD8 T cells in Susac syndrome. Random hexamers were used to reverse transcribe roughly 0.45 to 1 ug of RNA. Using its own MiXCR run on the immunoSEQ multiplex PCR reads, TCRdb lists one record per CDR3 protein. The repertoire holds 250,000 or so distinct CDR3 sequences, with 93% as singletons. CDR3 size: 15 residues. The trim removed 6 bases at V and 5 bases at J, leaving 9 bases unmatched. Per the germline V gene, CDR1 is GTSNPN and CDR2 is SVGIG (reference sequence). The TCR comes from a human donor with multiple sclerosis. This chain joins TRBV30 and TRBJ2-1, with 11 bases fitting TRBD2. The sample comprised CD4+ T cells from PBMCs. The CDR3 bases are TGTGCCTGCCGTTCGGGACTAGCGGCTGACAATGAGCAGTTCTTC. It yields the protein CACRSGLAADNEQFF.